This TCR beta chain was documented in a study of human versus mouse CDR3 diversity and MHC coevolution. Study results and caveats: Compared with mice, human CDR3s carried more deletions and insertions on average.

Repertoires were generated with immunoSEQ multiplex PCR, while TCRdb's copy carries only in-frame clones and drops some. The data hold 86,000 or so clones, with 93% observed a single time. On this clone: Its antigen remains unidentified.

Sequencing was carried out using naive CD4+ T cells from blood. Subset indicated: CD45RO-negative CD62L-positive naive CD4 T cells. This receptor was taken from a person aged 25 to 69 in good health.

CDR3 region: CASSQVRLGTGGTGELFF. The CDR3 nucleotides are TGCGCCAGCAGCCAAGTCAGACTCGGGACAGGGGGCACCGGGGAGCTGTTTTTT. The chain links TRBV4-1 to TRBJ2-2; TRBD1 matches 11 bases. Per germline, CDR1 MGHRA and CDR2 YSYEKL. The ends lost 1 base at V and 4 bases at J; junction bases unmatched: 8. The CDR3 runs 18 residues.